This section outlines one T cell receptor (beta chain) sequence together with its context. This specimen belongs to a study of CD8+ T cells in alopecia areata. V lost 4 bases to trimming and J lost 2 bases; unmatched junction nucleotides: 5. The germline V gene has CDR1 GTSNPN and CDR2 SVGIG (reference sequence). The CDR3 consists of 14 residues. Treatment given: oral pan-JAK inhibitor, 5-10 mg twice daily. cDNA reverse transcribed from extracted RNA served as the sequencing template. Some clones are missing from TCRdb's copy, which holds only in-frame ones; the method was immunoSEQ multiplex PCR. The sample includes hundreds of thousands of clones, more than 45% of them seen just once.

The sequence was collected from a human donor with alopecia areata. The gene calls are TRBV30 and TRBJ2-3; 8 nucleotides match TRBD1. This material consisted of CD4+ T cells sorted from blood, taken at week 24, from a patient treated with tofacitinib. CDR3 nucleotides: TGTGCCTGGACCGGGACAGGACCCACAGATACGCAGTATTTT. It translates to CAWTGTGPTDTQYF.